The present entry profiles one TCR beta chain with its context. Antigen unknown. Patients had chemo-refractory metastatic non-small-cell lung cancer and received focal radiation plus CTLA-4 blockade that used ipilimumab. Clones were read by immunoSEQ multiplex PCR, and TCRdb kept only the in-frame ones, dropping some. The sample consists of 45,000 to 55,000 clones, around four fifths of them appearing once. This sample is part of a study of radiotherapy plus CTLA-4 blockade in lung cancer. Regarding the study as a whole: Reports identified early blood T cell clone dynamics, with interferon-beta, as the best response predictor. Radiotherapy was combined with ipilimumab, and tumor-derived TCR clones then expanded in blood.

The V segment lost 0 bases and the J segment 8 bases; nucleotides outside the gene matches: 6. The length of the CDR3 is 15 residues. Germline lookup yields CDR1 MGHRA and CDR2 YSYEKL. Sequences were derived from peripheral blood, sampled from a patient treated with radiotherapy plus ipilimumab. The rearrangement joins TRBV4-1 to TRBJ1-4, with 7 nucleotides matching TRBD1. The receptor was isolated from a human donor with non-small cell lung cancer who had a partial response to radiotherapy plus ipilimumab. CDR3 nucleotides: TGCGCCAGCAGCCAAGAAGGGCCCAGGGGGGAAAAACTGTTTTTT. Encoded protein: CASSQEGPRGEKLFF.